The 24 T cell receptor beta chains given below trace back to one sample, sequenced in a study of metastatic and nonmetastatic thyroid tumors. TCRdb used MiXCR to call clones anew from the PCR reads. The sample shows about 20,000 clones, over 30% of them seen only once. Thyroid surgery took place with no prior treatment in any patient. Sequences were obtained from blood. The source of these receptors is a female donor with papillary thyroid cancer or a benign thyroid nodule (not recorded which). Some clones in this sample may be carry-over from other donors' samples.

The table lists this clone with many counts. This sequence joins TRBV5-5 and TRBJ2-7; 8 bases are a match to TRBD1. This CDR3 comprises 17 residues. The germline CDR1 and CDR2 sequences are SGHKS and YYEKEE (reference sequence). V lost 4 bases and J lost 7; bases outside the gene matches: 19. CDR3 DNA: TGTGCCAGCAGCAACTTCCCACCGGGACAGGTCCCTGGTGAGCAGTACTTC. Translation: CASSNFPPGQVPGEQYF.

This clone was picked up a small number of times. The CDR3 bases are TGTGCCAGCAGCCGCGCGAGGACTACGGAAAATGAGCAGTTCTTC. This gives the protein CASSRARTTENEQFF. The rearrangement joins TRBV6-8 to TRBJ2-1; perhaps TRBD2 as D (6 bases). From germline, CDR1 is MNHGY and CDR2 SAAAGT. CDR3 length equals 15 residues. The V end was cut by 6 bases, the J end by 7 bases, with 19 bases between.

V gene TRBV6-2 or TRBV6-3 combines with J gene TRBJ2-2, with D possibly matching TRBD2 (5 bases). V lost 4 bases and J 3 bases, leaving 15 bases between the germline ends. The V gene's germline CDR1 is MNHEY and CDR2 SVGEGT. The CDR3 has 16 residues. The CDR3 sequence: CASSSPGYKDTGELFF. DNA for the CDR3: TGTGCCAGCAGTTCCCCGGGGTATAAGGACACCGGGGAGCTGTTTTTT.

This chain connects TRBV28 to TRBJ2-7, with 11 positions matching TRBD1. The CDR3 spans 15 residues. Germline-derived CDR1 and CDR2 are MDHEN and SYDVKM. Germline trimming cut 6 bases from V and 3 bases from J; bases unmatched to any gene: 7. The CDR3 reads CASSPLGTGGYEQYF. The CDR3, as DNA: TGTGCCAGCAGCCCTTTGGGGACAGGGGGCTACGAGCAGTACTTC.

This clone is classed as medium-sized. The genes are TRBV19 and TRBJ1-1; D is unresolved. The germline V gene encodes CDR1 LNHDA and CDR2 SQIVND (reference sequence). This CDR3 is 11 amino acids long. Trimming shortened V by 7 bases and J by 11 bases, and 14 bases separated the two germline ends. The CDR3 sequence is CASMSAAGAFF. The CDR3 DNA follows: TGTGCCAGTATGAGCGCGGCGGGGGCTTTCTTT.

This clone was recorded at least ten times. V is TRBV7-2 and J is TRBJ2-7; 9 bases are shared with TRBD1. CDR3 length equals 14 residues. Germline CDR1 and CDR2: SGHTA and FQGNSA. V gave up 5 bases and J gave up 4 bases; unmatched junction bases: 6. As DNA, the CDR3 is TGTGCCAGCAGCCCTCGGACAGGGGTTTACGAGCAGTACTTC. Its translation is CASSPRTGVYEQYF.

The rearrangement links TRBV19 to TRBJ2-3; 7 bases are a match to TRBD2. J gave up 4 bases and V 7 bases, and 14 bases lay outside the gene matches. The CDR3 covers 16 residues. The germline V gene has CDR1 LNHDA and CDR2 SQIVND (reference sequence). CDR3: CASKDRTGTNADTQYF. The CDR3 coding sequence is TGTGCCAGTAAAGACCGAACCGGGACTAATGCAGATACGCAGTATTTT.

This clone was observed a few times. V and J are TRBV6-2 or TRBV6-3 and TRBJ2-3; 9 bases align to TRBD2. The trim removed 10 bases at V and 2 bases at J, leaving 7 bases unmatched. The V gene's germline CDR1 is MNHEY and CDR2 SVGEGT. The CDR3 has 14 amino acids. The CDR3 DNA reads TGTGCCACCCTTAGCGGGGGATACACAGATACGCAGTATTTT. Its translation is CATLSGGYTDTQYF.

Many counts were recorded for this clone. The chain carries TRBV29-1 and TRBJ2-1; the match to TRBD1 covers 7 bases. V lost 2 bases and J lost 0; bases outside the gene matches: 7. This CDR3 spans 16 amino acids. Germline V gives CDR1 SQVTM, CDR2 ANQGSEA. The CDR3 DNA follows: TGCAGCGTTGAACCCGAGGACAGGAGCTCCTACAATGAGCAGTTCTTC. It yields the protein CSVEPEDRSSYNEQFF.

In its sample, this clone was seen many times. CDR3 sequence (DNA): TGTGCCAGTAACCCTAGCGTAGCCGGGGAGACCCAGTACTTC. Its translation is CASNPSVAGETQYF. The gene calls are TRBV19 and TRBJ2-5, with TRBD2 as a possible D gene (6 bases). The V and J ends lost 7 bases and 5 bases respectively, with 17 bases between them. Germline V lookup: CDR1 LNHDA, CDR2 SQIVND (reference sequence). This CDR3 is built from 14 residues.

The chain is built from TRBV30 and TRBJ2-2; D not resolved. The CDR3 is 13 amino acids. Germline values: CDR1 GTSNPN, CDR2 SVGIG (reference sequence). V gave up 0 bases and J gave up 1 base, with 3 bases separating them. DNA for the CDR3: TGTGCCTGGAGTGTACTGAACACCGGGGAGCTGTTTTTT. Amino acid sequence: CAWSVLNTGELFF.

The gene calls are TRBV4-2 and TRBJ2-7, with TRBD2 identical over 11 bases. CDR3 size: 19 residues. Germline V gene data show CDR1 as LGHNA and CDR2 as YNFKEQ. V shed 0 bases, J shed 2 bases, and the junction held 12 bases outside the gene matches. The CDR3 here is CASSQESPTSGSQPYEQYF. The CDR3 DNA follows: TGTGCCAGCAGCCAAGAGTCCCCTACTAGCGGGAGTCAACCCTACGAGCAGTACTTC.

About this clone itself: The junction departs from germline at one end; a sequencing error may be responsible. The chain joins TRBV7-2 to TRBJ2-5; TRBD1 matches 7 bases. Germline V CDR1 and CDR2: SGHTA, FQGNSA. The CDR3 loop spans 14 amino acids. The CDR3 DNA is TGTGCCAGAAGCTCGAACAGGGGCGGGCGGACCCAGTACTTC. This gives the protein CARSSNRGGRTQYF.

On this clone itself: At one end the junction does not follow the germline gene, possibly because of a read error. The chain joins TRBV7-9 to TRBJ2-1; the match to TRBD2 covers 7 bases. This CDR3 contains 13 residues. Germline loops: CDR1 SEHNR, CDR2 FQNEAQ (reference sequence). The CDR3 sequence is CASILLTSRQQFF. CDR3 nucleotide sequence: TGTGCCAGCATCTTATTGACTAGCCGGCAGCAGTTCTTC.

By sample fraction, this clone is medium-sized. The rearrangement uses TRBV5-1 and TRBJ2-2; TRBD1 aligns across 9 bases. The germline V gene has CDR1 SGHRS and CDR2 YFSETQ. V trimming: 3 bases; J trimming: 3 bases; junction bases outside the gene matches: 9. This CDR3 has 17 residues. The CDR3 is CASSWDQDRGDTGELFF. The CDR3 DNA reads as TGCGCCAGCAGCTGGGATCAGGACAGGGGCGACACCGGGGAGCTGTTTTTT.

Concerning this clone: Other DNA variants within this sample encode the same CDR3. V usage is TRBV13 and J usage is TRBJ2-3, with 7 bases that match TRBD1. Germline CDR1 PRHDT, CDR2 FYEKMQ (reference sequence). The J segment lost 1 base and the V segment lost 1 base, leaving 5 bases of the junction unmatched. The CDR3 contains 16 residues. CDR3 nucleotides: TGTGCCAGCAGCTTAGATCCAGGGGGTGGCACAGATACGCAGTATTTT. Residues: CASSLDPGGGTDTQYF.

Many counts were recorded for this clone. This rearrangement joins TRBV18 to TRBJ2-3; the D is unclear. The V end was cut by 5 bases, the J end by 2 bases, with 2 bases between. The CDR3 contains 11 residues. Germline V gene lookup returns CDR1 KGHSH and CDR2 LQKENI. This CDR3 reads CASSATDTQYF. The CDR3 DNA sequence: TGTGCCAGCTCAGCCACAGATACGCAGTATTTT.

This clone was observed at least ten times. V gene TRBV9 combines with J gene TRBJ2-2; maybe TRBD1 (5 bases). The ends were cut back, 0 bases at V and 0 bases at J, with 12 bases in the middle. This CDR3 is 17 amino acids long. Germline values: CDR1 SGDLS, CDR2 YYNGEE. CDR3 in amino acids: CASSVAPDMPNTGELFF. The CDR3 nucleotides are TGTGCCAGCAGCGTAGCCCCGGACATGCCGAACACCGGGGAGCTGTTTTTT.

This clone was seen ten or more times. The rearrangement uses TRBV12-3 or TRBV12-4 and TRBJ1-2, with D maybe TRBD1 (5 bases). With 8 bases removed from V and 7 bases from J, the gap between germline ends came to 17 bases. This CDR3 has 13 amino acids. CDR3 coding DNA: TGTGCCAGCCTGCGCGGGGACGTACGTGGCTACACCTTC. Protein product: CASLRGDVRGYTF.

The CDR3 nucleotides are TGCAGTGCTAGAGATGCGACTAGCACAGATACGCAGTATTTT. This encodes CSARDATSTDTQYF. This chain links TRBV20-1 with TRBJ2-3; unclear D gene. This CDR3 has 14 amino acids. Germline V gene sequence: CDR1 DFQATT, CDR2 SNEGSKA (reference sequence). V dropped 0 bases and J dropped 0 bases, with 7 bases sitting between them.

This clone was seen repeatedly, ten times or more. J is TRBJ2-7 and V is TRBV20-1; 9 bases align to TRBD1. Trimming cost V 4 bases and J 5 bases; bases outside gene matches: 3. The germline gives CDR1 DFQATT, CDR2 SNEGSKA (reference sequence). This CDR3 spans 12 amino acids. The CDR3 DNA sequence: TGCAGTGCTAAAGACAGGGGGAACGAGCAGTACTTC. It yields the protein CSAKDRGNEQYF.

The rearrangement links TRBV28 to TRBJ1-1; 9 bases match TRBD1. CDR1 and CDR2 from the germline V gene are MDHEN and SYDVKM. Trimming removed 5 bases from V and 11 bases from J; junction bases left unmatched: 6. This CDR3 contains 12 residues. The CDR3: CASSQQGARAFF. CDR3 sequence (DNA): TGTGCCAGCAGTCAACAGGGGGCCAGGGCTTTCTTT.

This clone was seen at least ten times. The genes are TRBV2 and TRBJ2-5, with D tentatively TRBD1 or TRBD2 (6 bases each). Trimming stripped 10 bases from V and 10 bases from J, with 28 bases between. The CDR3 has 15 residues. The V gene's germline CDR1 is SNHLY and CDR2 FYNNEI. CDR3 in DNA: TGTGCCACCCACGGTGAAGTGGGGGGCACGGGTGGCCAGTACTTC. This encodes CATHGEVGGTGGQYF.

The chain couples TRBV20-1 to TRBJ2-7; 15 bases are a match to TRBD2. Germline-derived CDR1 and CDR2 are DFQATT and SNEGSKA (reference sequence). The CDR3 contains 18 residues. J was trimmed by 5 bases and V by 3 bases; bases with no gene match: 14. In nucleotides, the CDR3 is TGCAGTGCTAGTAAGGGATTTCCGGGACTAGCGGGAGGAGACGAGCAGTACTTC. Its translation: CSASKGFPGLAGGDEQYF.